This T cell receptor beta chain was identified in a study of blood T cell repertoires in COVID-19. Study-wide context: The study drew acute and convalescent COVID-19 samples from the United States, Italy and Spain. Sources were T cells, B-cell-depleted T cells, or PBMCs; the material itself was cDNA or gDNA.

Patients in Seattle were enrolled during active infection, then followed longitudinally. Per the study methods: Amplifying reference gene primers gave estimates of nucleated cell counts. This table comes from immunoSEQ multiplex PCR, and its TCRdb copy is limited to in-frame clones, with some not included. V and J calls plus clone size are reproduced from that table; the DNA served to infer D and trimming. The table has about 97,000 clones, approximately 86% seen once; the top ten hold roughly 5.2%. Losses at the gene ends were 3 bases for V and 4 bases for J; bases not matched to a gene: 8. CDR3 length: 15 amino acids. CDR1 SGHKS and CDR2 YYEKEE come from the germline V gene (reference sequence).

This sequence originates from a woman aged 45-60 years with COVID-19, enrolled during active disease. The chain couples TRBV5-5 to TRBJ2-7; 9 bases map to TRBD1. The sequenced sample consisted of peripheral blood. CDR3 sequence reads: CASSYWTGVGYEQYF. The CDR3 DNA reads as TGTGCCAGCAGCTATTGGACAGGGGTTGGATACGAGCAGTACTTC.